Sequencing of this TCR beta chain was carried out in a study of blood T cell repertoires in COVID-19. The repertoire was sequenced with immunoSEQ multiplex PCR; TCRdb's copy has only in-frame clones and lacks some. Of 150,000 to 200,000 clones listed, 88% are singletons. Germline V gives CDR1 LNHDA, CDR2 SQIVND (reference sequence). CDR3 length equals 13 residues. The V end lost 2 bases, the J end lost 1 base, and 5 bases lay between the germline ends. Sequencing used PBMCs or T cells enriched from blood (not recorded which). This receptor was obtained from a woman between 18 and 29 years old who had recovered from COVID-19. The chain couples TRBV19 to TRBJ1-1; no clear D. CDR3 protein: CASSIRGNTEAFF. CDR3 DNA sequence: TGTGCCAGTAGTATACGGGGGAACACTGAAGCTTTCTTT.